The 22 T cell receptor beta chains below come from one sample, sequenced in a study of beta chain features in type 1 diabetes (dated by TCRdb to about 2018). The full study reports these points: In all four CD4+ subsets, TCRB CDR3 length was moderately but significantly shorter in type 1 diabetes patients.

No antigen has been identified for these receptors. The library was generated by the immunoSEQ multiplex PCR assay. The High Capacity cDNA Reverse Transcription Kit was used to reverse transcribe all of the isolated RNA, meaning that expressed TCRB transcripts were what got sequenced. The source is immuneACCESS, and TCRdb retained only in-frame sequences with V and J called. Part of the clones is not carried over; for the studies checked, unresolved V genes explain less than half of this, and the remainder is unexplained. In this sample the table shows around 360,000 clones, approximately 12% of which occur a single time. The ten top clones hold 0.0095% to 0.012% of the sample. Sequences were obtained from naive CD4+ T cells from blood. What the cell subset or site label conveys for this sample: true naive CD4+ T cells. These receptors all stem from a woman younger than 35 with type 1 diabetes.

The table lists this clone with a few counts. This sequence joins TRBV18 and TRBJ2-3; 10 bases fit TRBD2. The germline V gene encodes CDR1 KGHSH and CDR2 LQKENI. The ends lost 2 bases at V and 4 bases at J; junction bases unmatched: 0. The CDR3 is 14 residues long. CDR3 region: CASSPTSGADTQYF. CDR3 bases: TGTGCCAGCTCACCAACTAGCGGGGCAGATACGCAGTATTTT.

This clone has more than one count but fewer than ten. The rearrangement uses TRBV6-5 and TRBJ2-7; no definite D call. V lost 2 bases and J lost 2, with 13 bases in between. This CDR3 has 15 residues. The germline V gene encodes CDR1 MNHEY and CDR2 SVGAGI. CDR3 coding DNA: TGTGCCAGCAGTTACGACGGCGGTCCAACCTACGAGCAGTACTTC. Translated: CASSYDGGPTYEQYF.

This clone was counted only a few times. The chain is built from TRBV7-9 and TRBJ2-5, with 7 positions matching TRBD2. CDR3 length equals 18 residues. Per the germline V gene, CDR1 is SEHNR and CDR2 is FQNEAQ (reference sequence). The V and J ends lost 0 bases and 5 bases, in that order; junction bases with no gene match: 15. CDR3 amino acids: CASSLAPGLGWDKETQYF. In nucleotides, the CDR3 is TGTGCCAGCAGCTTAGCGCCAGGACTAGGATGGGATAAGGAGACCCAGTACTTC.

The CDR3 spells CASSLGDRAYYNEQFF. CDR3 sequence (DNA): TGTGCCAGCAGCTTAGGTGACAGGGCATATTACAATGAGCAGTTCTTC. The rearrangement uses TRBV7-9 and TRBJ2-1; 7 positions match TRBD1. Trimming removed 1 base from V and 4 bases from J; junction bases left unmatched: 7. Looked up from germline, CDR1 is SEHNR and CDR2 is FQNEAQ (reference sequence). This CDR3 is built from 16 residues.

V is TRBV28 and J is TRBJ2-7; 9 bases are a match to TRBD1. Germline V gene lookup returns CDR1 MDHEN and CDR2 SYDVKM. The junction had 10 bases not matched to a gene; V was cut back by 6 bases and J by 4 bases. The CDR3 has 15 residues. The CDR3 region is CASSPRDRVMYEQYF. DNA of the CDR3: TGTGCCAGCAGCCCGAGGGACAGGGTAATGTACGAGCAGTACTTC.

The rearrangement links TRBV19 to TRBJ1-2, with D unclear. The germline gives CDR1 LNHDA, CDR2 SQIVND (reference sequence). V lost 3 bases to trimming and J lost 4 bases, with 18 bases between them. The CDR3 is 16 amino acids. The chain's CDR3 is CASSIRHQLRSYGYTF. The CDR3 nucleotides are TGTGCCAGTAGTATCCGACATCAGTTACGGTCCTATGGCTACACCTTC.

This clone was seen more than once but under ten times. The identical CDR3 is also encoded by other nucleotide sequences in the sample. J is TRBJ2-7 and V is TRBV4-3; 10 bases agree with TRBD1. The germline gives CDR1 LGHNA, CDR2 YSLEER. CDR3 length: 15 residues. Trimming cost V 0 bases and J 4 bases; bases outside gene matches: 3. CDR3: CASSQDRQGAYEQYF. The CDR3 DNA reads as TGCGCCAGCAGCCAAGATCGACAGGGGGCTTACGAGCAGTACTTC.

CDR3 amino acids: CASSLRPGDDGYTF. CDR3 nucleotides: TGTGCCAGCAGTTTAAGGCCAGGGGATGATGGCTACACCTTC. V usage is TRBV27 and J usage is TRBJ1-2; D might be TRBD1 (6 bases). This CDR3 region has 14 residues. Germline V gene data show CDR1 as MNHEY and CDR2 as SMNVEV (reference sequence). Deletions cut 2 bases from V and 6 bases from J, with 13 bases between.

This CDR3 is CASSQQGESQPQHF. The CDR3 DNA reads TGTGCCAGCTCACAACAGGGGGAGTCTCAGCCCCAGCATTTT. J is TRBJ1-5 and V is TRBV18, with 8 bases identical to TRBD1. Germline CDR1 and CDR2: KGHSH and LQKENI. The V segment lost 4 bases and the J segment 6 bases; nucleotides outside the gene matches: 5. This CDR3 region has 14 residues.

This clone was detected only a few times. The chain combines TRBV28 with TRBJ2-5, with 9 bases that match TRBD2. V shed 5 bases, J shed 6 bases, and the junction held 10 bases outside the gene matches. The CDR3 loop spans 15 amino acids. Germline V lookup: CDR1 MDHEN, CDR2 SYDVKM. The CDR3 nucleotides read TGTGCCAGCAGTCGGCGTAGCGGGAGAGGGAAGACCCAGTACTTC. Its translation: CASSRRSGRGKTQYF.

This clone was recorded a few times. CDR3 residues: CASSPWTGRNQPQHF. CDR3 DNA: TGTGCCAGCTCACCCTGGACAGGGAGGAATCAGCCCCAGCATTTT. The rearrangement joins TRBV18 to TRBJ1-5; 8 bases match TRBD1. From germline, CDR1 is KGHSH and CDR2 LQKENI. Losses at the gene ends were 3 bases for V and 4 bases for J; bases not matched to a gene: 5. This CDR3 has 15 residues.

This clone was counted between two and nine times. The V call is TRBV4-2, the J call TRBJ2-1, with 9 bases identical to TRBD2. CDR1 is LGHNA and CDR2 is YNFKEQ in the germline V gene. V shed 1 base and J 8 bases; nucleotides not matched to a gene: 9. The CDR3 covers 16 residues. The CDR3 spells CASSQGVGTSMYEQFF. The CDR3 nucleotides read TGTGCCAGCAGCCAAGGGGTGGGGACTAGCATGTATGAGCAGTTCTTC.

This sequence joins TRBV6-5 and TRBJ2-2; the D is unclear. The CDR3 is 13 amino acids. Trimming took 2 bases from V and 4 from J, leaving 5 bases between them. From germline, CDR1 is MNHEY and CDR2 SVGAGI. CDR3 in DNA: TGTGCCAGCAGTTACGCGAGCACCGGGGAGCTGTTTTTT. Translating it yields CASSYASTGELFF.

This clone was detected once. V and J are TRBV5-4 and TRBJ2-1, with 11 bases lining up with TRBD1. The CDR3 is 14 amino acids. From germline, CDR1 is SGHNT and CDR2 YYREEE (reference sequence). Trimming took 4 bases from V and 7 from J; bases not matched to a gene: 4. As DNA, the CDR3 is TGTGCCAGCAGCAGGGACAGGGGGGGTAATGAGCAGTTCTTC. Protein: CASSRDRGGNEQFF.

This clone was observed a few times. J is TRBJ1-1 and V is TRBV10-3; TRBD1 matches at 7 bases. The CDR3 totals 14 residues. Germline CDR1 ENHRY, CDR2 SYGVKD. V was clipped by 6 bases and J by 0 bases; unmatched bases: 4. The DNA of the CDR3 is TGTGCCATCAGACTGACAGGGATGAACACTGAAGCTTTCTTT. Residues: CAIRLTGMNTEAFF.

This clone has only a few counts. V and J are TRBV11-2 and TRBJ2-3; maybe TRBD2 (5 bases). Trimming removed 1 base at V and 0 bases at J, with 11 bases between. The V gene's germline CDR1 is SGHAT and CDR2 FQNNGV. The CDR3 totals 16 residues. The CDR3 protein is CASSLGSSGSTDTQYF. The CDR3 DNA sequence: TGTGCCAGCAGCTTAGGTTCCAGCGGAAGCACAGATACGCAGTATTTT.

The chain uses TRBV21-1 and TRBJ2-1; no DNA check was done on the table's D call, TRBD2. TRBV21-1 is designated a pseudogene. CDR3 length equals 15 residues. CDR3 residues: CASSASGPNGGEQFF. In nucleotides, the CDR3 is TGTGCCAGCAGCGCCTCCGGGCCCAACGGAGGTGAGCAGTTCTTC.

In its sample, this clone was seen a few times. V and J are TRBV29-1 and TRBJ1-2; D perhaps matches TRBD1 (6 bases). Germline lookup yields CDR1 SQVTM and CDR2 ANQGSEA. The CDR3 is 13 residues long. The V end lost 4 bases, the J end lost 8 bases, and 17 bases lay between the germline ends. DNA of the CDR3: TGCAGCGTTGCTCCTACAGGGTCAGGGGGCTACACCTTC. Protein product: CSVAPTGSGGYTF.

This clone came up a few times. The V gene is TRBV5-1, the J gene TRBJ2-3, with D possibly being TRBD2 (5 bases). This CDR3 region has 14 residues. V lost 9 bases and J 0 bases, leaving 14 bases between the germline ends. From germline, CDR1 is SGHRS and CDR2 YFSETQ. DNA for the CDR3: TGCGCCACTGCGACTACCCCTAGCACAGATACGCAGTATTTT. Its protein product is CATATTPSTDTQYF.

This clone was recorded a few times. J is TRBJ2-7 and V is TRBV30; D is uncertain. Trimming removed 1 base from V and 4 bases from J, with 11 bases in between. CDR1 and CDR2 (germline): GTSNPN, SVGIG (reference sequence). The CDR3 sequence is 13 residues long. The CDR3 is CAWSGQVIYEQYF. The CDR3 DNA reads as TGTGCCTGGAGTGGTCAGGTTATTTACGAGCAGTACTTC.

This clone turned up a few times. This chain joins TRBV14 and TRBJ1-4, with D perhaps matching TRBD1 (5 bases). With 5 bases removed from V and 7 bases from J, the gap between germline ends came to 20 bases. CDR1 and CDR2 from the germline V gene are SGHDN and FVKESK. The CDR3 sequence is 16 residues long. Written as DNA, the CDR3 is TGTGCCAGCAGCGCGGGCGCCCGATCGGGGGGTGAAAAACTGTTTTTT. The encoded protein is CASSAGARSGGEKLFF.

This clone has a handful of counts. The chain joins TRBV5-4 to TRBJ1-5; D remains unclear. The CDR3 totals 16 residues. Germline assignment: CDR1 SGHNT and CDR2 YYREEE (reference sequence). V gave up 0 bases and J gave up 3 bases, with 13 bases separating them. Written as DNA, the CDR3 is TGTGCCAGCAGCTTGGAAGAGGGCCTCCCCAATCAGCCCCAGCATTTT. This encodes CASSLEEGLPNQPQHF.